This record concerns one T cell receptor (beta chain) sequence. Germline V gene lookup returns CDR1 SGHKS and CDR2 YYEKEE (reference sequence). The CDR3 is 14 amino acids. J was trimmed by 2 bases and V by 4 bases; bases with no gene match: 5. Assay: immunoSEQ multiplex PCR; the TCRdb copy retains only in-frame clones and omits some. The sample lists under 150,000 clones, under 90% seen once, with approximately 1.6% in the top ten. This entry belongs to a study of T cell responses to AZD1222 COVID-19 vaccine. The chain employs TRBV5-5 and TRBJ1-2, with TRBD1 matching 7 bases. The receptor was isolated from an adult who received the AZD1222 COVID-19 vaccine. The sequencing here drew on peripheral blood, taken 28 days after the second AZD1222 dose. CDR3 sequence (DNA): TGTGCCAGCAGCAACCTACAGGGGAACTATGGCTACACCTTC. Protein sequence: CASSNLQGNYGYTF.